The 27 T cell receptor beta chains listed next were all sequenced from one sample in a study of CD4 T cells in relation to SARS-CoV-2 and coronaviruses. Profiling relied on immunoSEQ multiplex PCR, and the TCRdb table lists in-frame clones only, not all of them. The table lists over 25,000 clones, about 75% of them singletons. These receptors lack a known antigen. Unexposed donor CD4+ T cells date from about 2011-2018, before the COVID-19 pandemic. The cells were cultured for around ten days before CD4+ T cells were isolated. Sequencing used CD4+ T cells from PBMCs, cultured in vitro. All receptors come from a human donor in good health.

The chain carries TRBV27 and TRBJ1-2, with unresolved D. The V end was cut by 3 bases, the J end by 8 bases, with 16 bases between. Per germline, CDR1 MNHEY and CDR2 SMNVEV (reference sequence). The length of the CDR3 is 14 residues. The CDR3 here is CASSLGRRTGGYTF. The CDR3 coding sequence is TGTGCCAGCAGTTTGGGCAGGCGCACGGGGGGCTACACCTTC.

This sequence joins TRBV3-1 (or the pseudogene TRBV3-2) and TRBJ2-7; no clear D gene. Trimming left V 0 bases short and J 3 bases short, with 15 bases between. CDR3 length: 16 amino acids. Germline CDR1 LGHDT, CDR2 YNNKEL (reference sequence). Here the CDR3 reads CASSQDIEARIYEQYF. CDR3 nucleotide sequence: TGTGCCAGCAGCCAAGATATAGAGGCCAGGATCTACGAGCAGTACTTC.

This rearrangement joins TRBV7-2 to TRBJ2-4; possibly TRBD2 for D (5 bases). Germline CDR1 reads SGHTA; CDR2 reads FQGNSA. CDR3 length equals 15 residues. V was cut by 1 base and J by 0 bases, with 7 bases left in between. CDR3 in DNA: TGTGCCAGCAGCTTAGGGACTCTAGCCAAAAACATTCAGTACTTC. Protein product: CASSLGTLAKNIQYF.

This rearrangement joins TRBV11-2 to TRBJ1-2; 7 positions match TRBD1. Losses at the gene ends were 5 bases for V and 7 bases for J; bases not matched to a gene: 10. Looked up from germline, CDR1 is SGHAT and CDR2 is FQNNGV. The CDR3 has 14 amino acids. CDR3 in DNA: TGTGCCAGCAGCGAGAGAGGGGGCGCCCGTGGCTACACCTTC. Amino acids: CASSERGGARGYTF.

The genes are TRBV7-2 and TRBJ2-7; 8 nucleotides align to TRBD1. The V segment lost 5 bases and the J segment 2 bases; nucleotides outside the gene matches: 5. In germline, CDR1 is SGHTA, CDR2 FQGNSA. The CDR3 covers 14 residues. In nucleotides, the CDR3 is TGTGCCAGCAGCCTTGGACAGGGAGCCTACGAGCAGTACTTC. Amino acids: CASSLGQGAYEQYF.

The chain uses TRBV6-1 and TRBJ1-2; D is undetermined. This CDR3 has 15 residues. The ends were cut back, 2 bases at V and 3 bases at J, with 13 bases in the middle. Germline V gene sequence: CDR1 MNHNS, CDR2 SASEGT. The CDR3, as DNA: TGTGCCAGCAGTGAACCCCGGGCCCGGCACTATGGCTACACCTTC. The encoded protein is CASSEPRARHYGYTF.

V gene TRBV6-2 or TRBV6-3 combines with J gene TRBJ2-3; no definite D call. The V gene's germline CDR1 is MNHEY and CDR2 SVGEGT. The CDR3 has 12 residues. V dropped 6 bases and J dropped 6 bases, with 10 bases sitting between them. CDR3 bases: TGTGCCAGCAGCAACATATGGGATACGCAGTATTTT. It specifies CASSNIWDTQYF.

CDR3 sequence reads: CASSPPGSSGNTIYF. CDR3 DNA: TGTGCCAGCAGCCCCCCGGGGTCTTCTGGAAACACCATATATTTT. This rearrangement joins TRBV7-8 to TRBJ1-3; D unclear. Trimming took off 5 bases at V and 1 base at J, with 12 bases between the two ends. There are 15 residues in the CDR3. CDR1 and CDR2 from the germline V gene are SGHVS and FQNEAQ.

The CDR3 sequence is CASSTTGRNEAFF. Written as DNA, the CDR3 is TGTGCCAGCAGCACCACAGGGCGAAATGAAGCTTTCTTT. The chain links TRBV6-2 or TRBV6-3 to TRBJ1-1; D might be TRBD1 (6 bases). Per germline, CDR1 MNHEY and CDR2 SVGEGT. V lost 6 bases, J lost 7 bases, and 15 bases lay in between. The CDR3 covers 13 residues.

V and J are TRBV10-3 and TRBJ1-2; no clear D gene. The CDR3 has 14 amino acids. CDR1 is ENHRY and CDR2 is SYGVKD in the germline V gene. V dropped 2 bases and J dropped 4 bases, with 11 bases sitting between them. The CDR3 sequence: CAISEENTIYGYTF. DNA for the CDR3: TGTGCCATCAGTGAGGAAAACACCATCTATGGCTACACCTTC.

J is TRBJ2-7 and V is TRBV18; 8 bases are a match to TRBD2. The CDR3 has 16 amino acids. Germline CDR1 is KGHSH and CDR2 is LQKENI. Trimming at V came to 5 bases and at J to 3 bases, leaving 12 bases not matched to a gene. For the CDR3, the DNA is TGTGCCAGCTCAGGGGAGGCGGGGGGCCAGGACTACGAGCAGTACTTC. The encoded protein is CASSGEAGGQDYEQYF.

This clone was found a few times. The chain employs TRBV25-1 and TRBJ2-7; 7 bases are shared with TRBD2. CDR1 and CDR2 from the germline V gene are MGHDK and SYGVNS. V dropped 8 bases and J dropped 4; count of bases not matched to a gene: 2. CDR3 length equals 11 residues. This CDR3 reads CASGGGYEQYF. CDR3 DNA: TGTGCCAGCGGGGGGGGTTACGAGCAGTACTTC.

This rearrangement joins TRBV7-2 to TRBJ2-7; no firm D call. The V end was cut by 0 bases, the J end by 6 bases, with 9 bases between. Germline V lookup: CDR1 SGHTA, CDR2 FQGNSA. The CDR3 is made up of 13 amino acids. The CDR3 sequence: CASSLAAGSEQYF. The DNA for the CDR3 is TGTGCCAGCAGCTTAGCGGCTGGGTCCGAGCAGTACTTC.

This sequence joins TRBV11-2 and TRBJ2-1; a possible D gene is TRBD2 (6 bases). Germline assignment: CDR1 SGHAT and CDR2 FQNNGV. V shed 5 bases and J shed 1 base, with 15 bases lying between them. The CDR3 has 16 amino acids. CDR3 nucleotide sequence: TGTGCCAGCAGCCCGCGCGGAGGGTGGTCCTACAATGAGCAGTTCTTC. Its translation: CASSPRGGWSYNEQFF.

This clone has just a few counts. This chain joins TRBV7-9 and TRBJ1-3; possible D gene TRBD1, 6 bases. This CDR3 region has 17 residues. The V end lost 3 bases, the J end lost 4 bases, and 19 bases lay between the germline ends. Germline assignment: CDR1 SEHNR and CDR2 FQNEAQ (reference sequence). The CDR3 loop is CASSFGIGGRAGNTIYF. CDR3 coding DNA: TGTGCCAGCAGCTTTGGTATTGGGGGGCGAGCAGGAAACACCATATATTTT. Complete variable domain (other parts from reference TRBV7-9 and TRBJ1-3): DTGVSQNPRHKITKRGQNVTFRCDPISEHNRLYWYRQTLGQGPEFLTYFQNEAQLEKSRLLSDRFSAERPKGSFSTLEIQRTEQGDSAMYLCASSFGIGGRAGNTIYFGEGSWLTVV.

The chain is built from TRBV14 and TRBJ2-6; D remains unclear. V lost 1 base and J 2 bases, leaving 6 bases between the germline ends. The CDR3 sequence is 15 residues long. Germline V gene data show CDR1 as SGHDN and CDR2 as FVKESK. This CDR3 reads CASSQGVPGANVLTF. The DNA for the CDR3 is TGTGCCAGCAGCCAAGGGGTTCCTGGGGCCAACGTCCTGACTTTC.

CDR3 in DNA: TGTGCCAGCAGTGAACCTGTGACTGGGAACACTGAAGCTTTCTTT. Protein: CASSEPVTGNTEAFF. The chain joins TRBV2 to TRBJ1-1; no reliable D call. The germline V and J ends were trimmed by 2 bases and 1 base, with 11 bases remaining between them. Germline lookup yields CDR1 SNHLY and CDR2 FYNNEI. CDR3 length equals 15 residues.

The rearrangement uses TRBV7-2 and TRBJ2-5; no clear D gene. V lost 7 bases and J 4 bases, leaving 7 bases between the germline ends. Germline loops: CDR1 SGHTA, CDR2 FQGNSA. CDR3 size: 11 residues. CDR3 sequence reads: CASNLGETQYF. The CDR3 DNA reads TGTGCCAGCAACCTAGGAGAGACCCAGTACTTC.

This clone was counted between two and nine times. This chain links TRBV18 with TRBJ2-5; TRBD2 agrees at 7 bases. CDR1 and CDR2 from the germline V gene are KGHSH and LQKENI. V dropped 2 bases and J dropped 2; count of bases not matched to a gene: 11. The CDR3 is 17 amino acids. The CDR3 is CASSPGGGSGGQETQYF. CDR3 nucleotides: TGTGCCAGCTCACCAGGGGGGGGGAGCGGAGGACAAGAGACCCAGTACTTC.

The chain joins TRBV7-2 to TRBJ2-5, with 10 bases that match TRBD2. Trimming removed 6 bases from V and 4 bases from J; junction bases left unmatched: 14. Germline V lookup: CDR1 SGHTA, CDR2 FQGNSA. This CDR3 contains 17 residues. CDR3 nucleotides: TGTGCCAGCAGGCCAGGACAGCGGGAGGGCCGGAGAGAGACCCAGTACTTC. It is translated as CASRPGQREGRRETQYF.

The sample holds a few counts of this clone. The chain recombines TRBV19 with TRBJ1-2; D is unresolved. The CDR3 loop spans 13 amino acids. Germline V gene lookup returns CDR1 LNHDA and CDR2 SQIVND (reference sequence). Trimming took 7 bases from V and 6 from J, leaving 15 bases between them. In DNA form, the CDR3 reads TGTGCCAGTACCAAAAAGGGATGGGATGGCTACACCTTC. Residues: CASTKKGWDGYTF.

The J gene is TRBJ2-1, the V gene TRBV19; 10 bases are a match to TRBD2. Germline CDR1 is LNHDA and CDR2 is SQIVND (reference sequence). This CDR3 has 13 amino acids. V lost 10 bases to trimming and J lost 5 bases; unmatched junction nucleotides: 5. CDR3 sequence reads: CATGTSANNEQFF. CDR3 nucleotides: TGTGCCACCGGGACTAGCGCTAACAATGAGCAGTTCTTC.

The rearrangement links TRBV6-5 to TRBJ1-2; maybe TRBD1 (6 bases). Looked up from germline, CDR1 is MNHEY and CDR2 is SVGAGI. CDR3 size: 14 residues. With 0 bases removed from V and 6 bases from J, the gap between germline ends came to 11 bases. The CDR3 bases are TGTGCCAGCAGTTACTCGAGGGCAGGGGATGGCTACACCTTC. This codes for CASSYSRAGDGYTF.

V gene TRBV7-2 combines with J gene TRBJ1-5; no reliable D call. CDR1 and CDR2 (germline): SGHTA, FQGNSA. Trimming shortened V by 1 base and J by 7 bases, and 8 bases separated the two germline ends. CDR3 length: 13 amino acids. The CDR3 loop reads CASSLGQGQPQHF. The DNA of the CDR3 is TGTGCCAGCAGCTTAGGTCAAGGCCAGCCCCAGCATTTT. Full variable domain (rest looked up from reference TRBV7-2 and TRBJ1-5): GAGVSQSPSNKVTEKGKDVELRCDPISGHTALYWYRQSLGQGLEFLIYFQGNSAPDKSGLPSDRFSAERTGGSVSTLTIQRTQQEDSAVYLCASSLGQGQPQHFGDGTRLSIL.

V is TRBV2 and J is TRBJ1-5, with TRBD1 identical over 9 bases. V trimming: 9 bases; J trimming: 6 bases; junction bases outside the gene matches: 6. This CDR3 is built from 13 residues. Germline loops: CDR1 SNHLY, CDR2 FYNNEI. The CDR3 protein is CASGDRVVQPQHF. The CDR3 DNA follows: TGTGCCAGTGGGGACAGGGTTGTTCAGCCCCAGCATTTT.

The CDR3 nucleotides read TGTGCCAGCAGCGTAGGGACAGGGGGAGTCACAGATACGCAGTATTTT. It is translated as CASSVGTGGVTDTQYF. This sequence joins TRBV9 and TRBJ2-3; 10 bases align to TRBD1. The CDR3 is 16 amino acids. The junction had 3 bases not matched to a gene; V was cut back by 0 bases and J by 2 bases. The germline V gene encodes CDR1 SGDLS and CDR2 YYNGEE. Using reference TRBV9 and TRBJ2-3 for the parts outside the CDR3, the full variable domain is DSGVTQTPKHLITATGQRVTLRCSPRSGDLSVYWYQQSLDQGLQFLIQYYNGEERAKGNILERFSAQQFPDLHSELNLSSLELGDSALYFCASSVGTGGVTDTQYFGPGTRLTVL.

The chain combines TRBV7-8 with TRBJ2-1; the D gene is possibly TRBD2 (5 bases). The CDR3 covers 13 residues. Germline CDR1 is SGHVS and CDR2 is FQNEAQ. V lost 4 bases and J 4 bases, leaving 8 bases between the germline ends. This CDR3 reads CASSSDFYNEQFF. CDR3 coding DNA: TGTGCCAGCAGCTCGGACTTTTACAATGAGCAGTTCTTC.